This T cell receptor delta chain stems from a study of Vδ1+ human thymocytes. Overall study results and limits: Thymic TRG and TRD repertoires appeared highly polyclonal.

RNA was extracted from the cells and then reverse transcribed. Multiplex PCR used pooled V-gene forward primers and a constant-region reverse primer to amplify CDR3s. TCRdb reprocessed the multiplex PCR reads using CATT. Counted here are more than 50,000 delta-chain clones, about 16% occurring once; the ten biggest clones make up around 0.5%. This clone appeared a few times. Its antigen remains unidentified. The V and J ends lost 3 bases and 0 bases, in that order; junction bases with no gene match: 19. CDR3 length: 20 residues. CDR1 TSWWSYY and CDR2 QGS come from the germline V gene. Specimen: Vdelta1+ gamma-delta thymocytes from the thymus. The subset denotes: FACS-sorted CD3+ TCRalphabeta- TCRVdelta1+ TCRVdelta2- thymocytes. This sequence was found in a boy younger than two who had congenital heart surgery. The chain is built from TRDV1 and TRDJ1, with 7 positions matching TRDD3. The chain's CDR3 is CALGDCCNLREGGYTDKLIF. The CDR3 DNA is TGTGCTCTTGGGGACTGTTGTAACCTACGAGAGGGGGGATACACCGATAAACTCATCTTT.